These T cell receptor beta chains were read from a single sample in a study of post-analysis software for immune sequencing data. From the PCR reads, TCRdb called clonotypes with MiXCR, one entry per CDR3 protein. The sample includes more than 500,000 distinct CDR3 sequences, roughly 34% of them seen just once. What was sequenced was blood. These receptor sequences come from a girl younger than 18 with multiple sclerosis. CDR3s include the opening cysteine and the closing phenylalanine or tryptophan. Fields, in order: clone size, D gene, V gene, J gene, CDR3 DNA, CDR3 protein. The D gene is left open where the match is weak. A clone size is listed for some rows: how often the clone was seen (once, few, many), or a class if it is expanded.

clone size: NA
D gene: NA
V gene: TRBV11-2
J gene: TRBJ1-4
CDR3 DNA: TGTGCCAGCAACTTAGGTACTCACACAACTAATGAAAAACTGTTTTTT
CDR3 protein: CASNLGTHTTNEKLFF

clone size: NA
D gene: NA
V gene: TRBV3-1
J gene: TRBJ2-7
CDR3 DNA: TGTGCCAGCAGCCAGAGTAATTACGAGCAGTACTTC
CDR3 protein: CASSQSNYEQYF

clone size: many
D gene: NA
V gene: TRBV20-1
J gene: TRBJ1-5
CDR3 DNA: TGCAGTGCTAGTGGGGGTGAGGCGAACAATCAGCCCCAGCATTTT
CDR3 protein: CSASGGEANNQPQHF

clone size: NA
D gene: TRBD1
V gene: TRBV4-1
J gene: TRBJ1-5
CDR3 DNA: TGCGCCAGCAGCCCGGGACAGGGGAGCAAGAATCAGCCCCAGCATTTT
CDR3 protein: CASSPGQGSKNQPQHF

clone size: few
D gene: NA
V gene: TRBV12-3/TRBV12-4
J gene: TRBJ2-1
CDR3 DNA: TGTGCCAGCAACCCAGGGCGTGGGGTAAGGGGTGAGCAGTTCTTC
CDR3 protein: CASNPGRGVRGEQFF

clone size: NA
D gene: NA
V gene: TRBV20-1
J gene: TRBJ1-4
CDR3 DNA: TGCAGTGCTAGTCATAACAGAGAAGATGAAAAACTGTTTTTT
CDR3 protein: CSASHNREDEKLFF

clone size: many
D gene: NA
V gene: TRBV5-1
J gene: TRBJ2-7
CDR3 DNA: TGCGCCAGCAGCCGAGACAGGAGCTCCTACGAGCAGTACTTC
CDR3 protein: CASSRDRSSYEQYF

clone size: many
D gene: NA
V gene: TRBV20-1
J gene: TRBJ1-2
CDR3 DNA: TGCAGTGCTAGAGAAGCCAGGCACCACTATGGCTACACCTTC
CDR3 protein: CSAREARHHYGYTF

clone size: few
D gene: NA
V gene: TRBV5-1
J gene: TRBJ1-2
CDR3 DNA: TGCGCCAGCAGCTTGGACGGCGGTGGATATGGCTACACCTTC
CDR3 protein: CASSLDGGGYGYTF

clone size: NA
D gene: TRBD1
V gene: TRBV5-1
J gene: TRBJ1-2
CDR3 DNA: TGTGCCAGCAGTCCCAGACAGGGAAACTATGGCTACACCTTC
CDR3 protein: CASSPRQGNYGYTF

clone size: NA
D gene: NA
V gene: TRBV9
J gene: TRBJ2-2
CDR3 DNA: TGTGCCAGCAGCTCATCCAAAGGGAAGGGGGACACCGGGGAGCTGTTTTTT
CDR3 protein: CASSSSKGKGDTGELFF

clone size: NA
D gene: NA
V gene: TRBV4-1
J gene: TRBJ1-5
CDR3 DNA: TGCGCCAGCAGCCAAGTGAGGGGCCAGAAGAATCAGCCCCAGCATTTT
CDR3 protein: CASSQVRGQKNQPQHF

clone size: few
D gene: NA
V gene: TRBV5-1
J gene: TRBJ2-3
CDR3 DNA: TGCGCCAGCAGCCCGGGACATCTAGATACGCAGTATTTT
CDR3 protein: CASSPGHLDTQYF

clone size: NA
D gene: NA
V gene: TRBV20-1
J gene: TRBJ1-4
CDR3 DNA: TGCAGTGCCGGGGATTTGGGTGAAAAACTGTTTTTT
CDR3 protein: CSAGDLGEKLFF

clone size: NA
D gene: NA
V gene: TRBV25-1
J gene: TRBJ1-5
CDR3 DNA: TGTGCCAGCAGTGCGCCAGGAAGGTATCAGCCCCAGCATTTT
CDR3 protein: CASSAPGRYQPQHF

clone size: NA
D gene: NA
V gene: TRBV11-2
J gene: TRBJ1-6
CDR3 DNA: TGTGCCAGCAGCCCCTCGGAGGGGCCTAATTCACCCCTCCACTTT
CDR3 protein: CASSPSEGPNSPLHF

clone size: NA
D gene: NA
V gene: TRBV29-1
J gene: TRBJ2-7
CDR3 DNA: TGCAGCGTTGATGGATCCTGGGGAGAGCAGTACTTC
CDR3 protein: CSVDGSWGEQYF

clone size: few
D gene: TRBD2
V gene: TRBV3-1
J gene: TRBJ2-5
CDR3 DNA: TGTGCCAGCAGCCCTCTCCCCGGGACTAGCGGGGTTTCAGAGACCCAGTACTTC
CDR3 protein: CASSPLPGTSGVSETQYF

clone size: NA
D gene: TRBD1
V gene: TRBV6-1
J gene: TRBJ2-5
CDR3 DNA: TGTGCCAGCAGGGAAAGGGTGACAGGGGGAGTAGAAGAGACCCAGTACTTC
CDR3 protein: CASRERVTGGVEETQYF

clone size: few
D gene: TRBD2
V gene: TRBV20-1
J gene: TRBJ2-3
CDR3 DNA: TGCAGTGCTACTCCCACGGCAGCGGGGGGGGGAGATACGCAGTATTTT
CDR3 protein: CSATPTAAGGGDTQYF

clone size: NA
D gene: TRBD1
V gene: TRBV6-1
J gene: TRBJ1-5
CDR3 DNA: TGTGCCACCTCCATCGGGACAGGGGGCCCTCATAGCAATCAGCCCCAGCATTTT
CDR3 protein: CATSIGTGGPHSNQPQHF

clone size: few
D gene: TRBD1
V gene: TRBV27
J gene: TRBJ2-7
CDR3 DNA: TGTGCCAGCAGTAGAAGGGGACAGCTGCCCTACGAGCAGTACTTC
CDR3 protein: CASSRRGQLPYEQYF

clone size: few
D gene: NA
V gene: TRBV6-5
J gene: TRBJ1-1
CDR3 DNA: TGTGCCAGCAGCCCTCGGCCCCCTGAAGCTTTCTTT
CDR3 protein: CASSPRPPEAFF

clone size: NA
D gene: TRBD2
V gene: TRBV11-2
J gene: TRBJ2-7
CDR3 DNA: TGTGCCAGCAGCTTACAACTAGCGGGGTACAATGAGCAGTACTTC
CDR3 protein: CASSLQLAGYNEQYF

clone size: few
D gene: TRBD1
V gene: TRBV7-2
J gene: TRBJ2-2
CDR3 DNA: TGTGCCAGCAGGCAGGGGGCCTCTACCGGGGAGCTGTTTTTT
CDR3 protein: CASRQGASTGELFF

clone size: NA
D gene: NA
V gene: TRBV10-3
J gene: TRBJ2-1
CDR3 DNA: TGTGCCACGGAAGGGTTGCTCTACAATGAGCAGTTCTTC
CDR3 protein: CATEGLLYNEQFF

clone size: few
D gene: TRBD2
V gene: TRBV5-5
J gene: TRBJ2-1
CDR3 DNA: TGTGCCAGCAGAATCCTACCCGGGAGGGTTGGTGAGCAGTTCTTC
CDR3 protein: CASRILPGRVGEQFF

clone size: few
D gene: TRBD1
V gene: TRBV3-1
J gene: TRBJ1-2
CDR3 DNA: TGTGCCAGCAGCCAGGGGGACAGGGGGTTTGGCTACACCTTC
CDR3 protein: CASSQGDRGFGYTF

clone size: NA
D gene: NA
V gene: TRBV12-3/TRBV12-4
J gene: TRBJ1-2
CDR3 DNA: TGTGCCAGCAGTTTTAATGAGTTCCGCTACACCTTC
CDR3 protein: CASSFNEFRYTF

clone size: once
D gene: NA
V gene: TRBV5-5
J gene: TRBJ1-2
CDR3 DNA: TGTGCCAGCAGCTTAGGTGGCCCGGCACTATTTAACTATGGCTACACCTTC
CDR3 protein: CASSLGGPALFNYGYTF

clone size: NA
D gene: TRBD1
V gene: TRBV20-1
J gene: TRBJ1-1
CDR3 DNA: TGCAGTGCTAGAGATCCGGGACAGACGGTTTATGGAGCTTTCTTT
CDR3 protein: CSARDPGQTVYGAFF

clone size: NA
D gene: TRBD1
V gene: TRBV10-3
J gene: TRBJ1-1
CDR3 DNA: TGTGCCATCAGTAGGACAGGGTACACTGAAGCTTTCTTT
CDR3 protein: CAISRTGYTEAFF

clone size: NA
D gene: NA
V gene: TRBV12-3/TRBV12-4
J gene: TRBJ1-2
CDR3 DNA: TGTGCCAGCAGTTTCCCCGGACGGTTCAACTATGGCTACACCTTC
CDR3 protein: CASSFPGRFNYGYTF

clone size: NA
D gene: NA
V gene: TRBV3-1
J gene: TRBJ2-7
CDR3 DNA: TGTGCCAGCAGCCGTGGAGGCGACAGCCTCTCCCACGAGCAGTACTTC
CDR3 protein: CASSRGGDSLSHEQYF

clone size: NA
D gene: NA
V gene: TRBV5-6
J gene: TRBJ2-1
CDR3 DNA: TGTGCCAGCAGCTTTTTATGGGCGGAGGGCTCCTACAATGAGCAGTTCTTC
CDR3 protein: CASSFLWAEGSYNEQFF

clone size: NA
D gene: TRBD1
V gene: TRBV5-1
J gene: TRBJ2-3
CDR3 DNA: TGCGCCAGCAGCGTGACAGGGGGCTTCGGTCCAGATACGCAGTATTTT
CDR3 protein: CASSVTGGFGPDTQYF

clone size: NA
D gene: NA
V gene: TRBV4-2
J gene: TRBJ2-1
CDR3 DNA: TGTGCCAGCAGCCAAGAAACAGGGCCCTACAATGAGCAGTTCTTC
CDR3 protein: CASSQETGPYNEQFF

clone size: NA
D gene: NA
V gene: TRBV25-1
J gene: TRBJ1-6
CDR3 DNA: TGTGCCAGCAAAGCCGGGTGGAATTCACCCCTCCACTTT
CDR3 protein: CASKAGWNSPLHF

clone size: NA
D gene: NA
V gene: TRBV28
J gene: TRBJ1-5
CDR3 DNA: TGTGCCAGCAGTCTCCCCCCCCGGCCCCAGCATTTT
CDR3 protein: CASSLPPRPQHF

clone size: few
D gene: NA
V gene: TRBV5-1
J gene: TRBJ2-5
CDR3 DNA: TGCGCCAGCAGCTTTCCAAGGAGCGCGGGGATGCTACAAGAGACCCAGTACTTC
CDR3 protein: CASSFPRSAGMLQETQYF

clone size: NA
D gene: NA
V gene: TRBV25-1
J gene: TRBJ1-4
CDR3 DNA: TGTGCCAGCAGTGACACGCAGGGTCATGAAAAACTGTTTTTT
CDR3 protein: CASSDTQGHEKLFF

clone size: NA
D gene: TRBD1
V gene: TRBV6-5
J gene: TRBJ2-5
CDR3 DNA: TGTGCCAGCAGTTACTCAGTCACGCCAGGGGGCATATGGGAGACCCAGTACTTC
CDR3 protein: CASSYSVTPGGIWETQYF

clone size: NA
D gene: NA
V gene: TRBV20-1
J gene: TRBJ1-2
CDR3 DNA: TGCAGTGCTAGAAGCTGGGATCGGAGAGGCTACACCTTC
CDR3 protein: CSARSWDRRGYTF

clone size: NA
D gene: NA
V gene: TRBV14
J gene: TRBJ2-5
CDR3 DNA: TGTGCCAGCAGCCCCCTCGGAGGGGCTAGCGCGGGAGAGACCCAGTACTTC
CDR3 protein: CASSPLGGASAGETQYF

clone size: NA
D gene: TRBD2
V gene: TRBV10-1
J gene: TRBJ2-1
CDR3 DNA: TGCGCCAGCAGTACCAGCGGGGGACCCTCAGGGCAGTTCTTC
CDR3 protein: CASSTSGGPSGQFF

clone size: many
D gene: NA
V gene: TRBV12-3/TRBV12-4
J gene: TRBJ2-3
CDR3 DNA: TGTGCCAGCAGTCCCAGAGTGAGAGCAGATACGCAGTATTTT
CDR3 protein: CASSPRVRADTQYF

clone size: few
D gene: TRBD2
V gene: TRBV4-1
J gene: TRBJ2-1
CDR3 DNA: TGCGCCAGCAGCCCCAGTCAAAGCGGGGGGGGCAATGAGCAGTTCTTC
CDR3 protein: CASSPSQSGGGNEQFF

clone size: NA
D gene: NA
V gene: TRBV21-1
J gene: TRBJ2-7
CDR3 DNA: TGTGCCAACAGCAAAGCCAACAGTTACGAGCAGTACTTC
CDR3 protein: CANSKANSYEQYF

clone size: few
D gene: NA
V gene: TRBV5-5
J gene: TRBJ1-2
CDR3 DNA: TGTGCCAGCAGCTTGGAACCTGGAGGGGGCTATGGCTACACCTTC
CDR3 protein: CASSLEPGGGYGYTF

clone size: many
D gene: NA
V gene: TRBV6-5
J gene: TRBJ2-5
CDR3 DNA: TGTGCCAGCAGTTCGCCCGGCGGGGAGACCCAGTACTTC
CDR3 protein: CASSSPGGETQYF

clone size: NA
D gene: TRBD2
V gene: TRBV5-1
J gene: TRBJ2-3
CDR3 DNA: TGCGCCAGCAGCTCCGGCCTAATACTAGCGGGGGCATCAGATACGCAGTATTTT
CDR3 protein: CASSSGLILAGASDTQYF

clone size: few
D gene: NA
V gene: TRBV6-2/TRBV6-3
J gene: TRBJ2-3
CDR3 DNA: TGTGCCAGCAGTCTTTGGCTCGCGAATACGCAGTATTTT
CDR3 protein: CASSLWLANTQYF

clone size: NA
D gene: TRBD1
V gene: TRBV5-4
J gene: TRBJ2-5
CDR3 DNA: TGTGCCAGCAGTTCTGAACCAGGGGGCAATGAGCAGTACTTC
CDR3 protein: CASSSEPGGNEQYF

clone size: few
D gene: TRBD2
V gene: TRBV2
J gene: TRBJ2-3
CDR3 DNA: TGTGCCAGCAGAGAAGCGGGGGGCAACACAGATACGCAGTATTTT
CDR3 protein: CASREAGGNTDTQYF

clone size: few
D gene: TRBD1
V gene: TRBV4-1
J gene: TRBJ1-1
CDR3 DNA: TGCGCCAGCAGCCAGGTCGCTAGGGGGCGATGGGGCACTGAAGCTTTCTTT
CDR3 protein: CASSQVARGRWGTEAFF